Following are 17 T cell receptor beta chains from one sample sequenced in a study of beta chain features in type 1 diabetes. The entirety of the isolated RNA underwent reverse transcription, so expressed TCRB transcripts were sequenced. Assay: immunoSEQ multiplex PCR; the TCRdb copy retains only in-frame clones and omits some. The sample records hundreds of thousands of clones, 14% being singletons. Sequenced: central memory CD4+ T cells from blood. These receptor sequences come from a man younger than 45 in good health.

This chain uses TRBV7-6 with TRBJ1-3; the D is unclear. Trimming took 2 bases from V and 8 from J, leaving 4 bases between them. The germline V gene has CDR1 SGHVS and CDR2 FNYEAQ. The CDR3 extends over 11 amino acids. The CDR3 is CASSLKDTIYF. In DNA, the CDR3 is TGTGCCAGCAGCTTAAAGGACACCATATATTTT.

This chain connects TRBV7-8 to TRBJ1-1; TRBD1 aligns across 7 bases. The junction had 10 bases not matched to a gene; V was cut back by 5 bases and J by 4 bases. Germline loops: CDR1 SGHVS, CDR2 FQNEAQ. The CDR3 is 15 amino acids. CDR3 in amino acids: CASSRRQGSATEAFF. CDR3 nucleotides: TGTGCCAGCAGCAGACGACAGGGTTCGGCCACTGAAGCTTTCTTT.

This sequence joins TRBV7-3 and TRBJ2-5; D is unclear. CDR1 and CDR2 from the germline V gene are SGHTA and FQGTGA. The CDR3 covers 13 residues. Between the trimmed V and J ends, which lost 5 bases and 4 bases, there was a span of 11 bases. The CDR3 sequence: CASSPRLSETQYF. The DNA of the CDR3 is TGTGCCAGCAGCCCCCGGTTGTCAGAGACCCAGTACTTC.

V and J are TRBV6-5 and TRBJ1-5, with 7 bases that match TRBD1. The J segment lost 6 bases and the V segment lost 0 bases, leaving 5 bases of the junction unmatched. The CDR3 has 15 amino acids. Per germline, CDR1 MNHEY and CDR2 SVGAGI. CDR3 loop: CASSYSNRGGQPQHF. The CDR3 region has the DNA TGTGCCAGCAGTTACTCAAACAGGGGCGGTCAGCCCCAGCATTTT.

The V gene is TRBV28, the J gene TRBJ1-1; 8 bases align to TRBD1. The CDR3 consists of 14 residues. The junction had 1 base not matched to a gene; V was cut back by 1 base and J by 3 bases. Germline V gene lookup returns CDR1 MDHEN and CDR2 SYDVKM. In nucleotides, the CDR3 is TGTGCCAGCAGTTTATACAGGGGGTACACTGAAGCTTTCTTT. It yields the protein CASSLYRGYTEAFF.

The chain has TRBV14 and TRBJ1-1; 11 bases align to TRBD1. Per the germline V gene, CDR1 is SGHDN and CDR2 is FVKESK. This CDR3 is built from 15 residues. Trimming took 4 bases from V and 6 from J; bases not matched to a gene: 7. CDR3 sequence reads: CASSPRTGGASEAFF. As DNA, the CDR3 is TGTGCCAGCAGCCCCCGGACAGGGGGCGCCTCTGAAGCTTTCTTT.

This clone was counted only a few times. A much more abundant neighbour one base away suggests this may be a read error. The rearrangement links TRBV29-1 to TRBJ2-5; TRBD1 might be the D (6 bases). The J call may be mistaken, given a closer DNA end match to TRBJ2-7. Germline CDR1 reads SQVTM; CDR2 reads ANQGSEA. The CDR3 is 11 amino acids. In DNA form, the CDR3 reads TGCAGCGTAGTTACAGGGAACGAGCAGTACTTC. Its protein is CSVVTGNEQYF.

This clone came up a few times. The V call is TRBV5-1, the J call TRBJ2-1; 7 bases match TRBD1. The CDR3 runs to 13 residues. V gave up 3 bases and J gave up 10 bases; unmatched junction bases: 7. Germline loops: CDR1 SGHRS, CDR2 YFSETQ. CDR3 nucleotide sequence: TGCGCCAGCAGCTCGGACAGGAGAGACGAGCAGTTCTTC. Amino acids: CASSSDRRDEQFF.

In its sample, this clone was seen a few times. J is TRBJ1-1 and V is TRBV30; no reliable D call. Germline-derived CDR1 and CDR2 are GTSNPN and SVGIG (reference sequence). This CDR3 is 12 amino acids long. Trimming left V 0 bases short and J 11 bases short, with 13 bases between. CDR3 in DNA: TGTGCCTGGAGTGTACAACTACGGGGTGCTTTCTTT. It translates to CAWSVQLRGAFF.

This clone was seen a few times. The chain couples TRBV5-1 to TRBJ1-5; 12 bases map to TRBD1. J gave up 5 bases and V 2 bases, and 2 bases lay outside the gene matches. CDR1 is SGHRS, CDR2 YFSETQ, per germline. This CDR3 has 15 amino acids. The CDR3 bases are TGCGCCAGCAGCTTAGGGACAGGGGGCTATCAGCCCCAGCATTTT. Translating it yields CASSLGTGGYQPQHF.

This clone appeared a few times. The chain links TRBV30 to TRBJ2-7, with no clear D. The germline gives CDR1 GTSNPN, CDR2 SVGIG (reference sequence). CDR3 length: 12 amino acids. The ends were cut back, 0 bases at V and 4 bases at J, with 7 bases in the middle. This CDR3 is CAWSVGSYEQYV. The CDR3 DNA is TGTGCCTGGAGTGTCGGCAGTTACGAGCAGTACGTC.

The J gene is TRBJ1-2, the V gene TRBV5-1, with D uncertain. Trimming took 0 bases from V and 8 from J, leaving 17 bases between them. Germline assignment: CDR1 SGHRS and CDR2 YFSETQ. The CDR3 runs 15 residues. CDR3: CASSLAVHSPEGYTF. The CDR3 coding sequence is TGCGCCAGCAGCTTGGCGGTGCACAGCCCGGAGGGCTACACCTTC.

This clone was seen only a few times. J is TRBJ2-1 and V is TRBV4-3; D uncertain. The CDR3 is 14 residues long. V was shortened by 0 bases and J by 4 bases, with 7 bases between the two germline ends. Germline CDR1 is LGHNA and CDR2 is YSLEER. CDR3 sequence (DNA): TGCGCCAGCAGCCAAGATAGGGATTACAATGAGCAGTTCTTC. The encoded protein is CASSQDRDYNEQFF.

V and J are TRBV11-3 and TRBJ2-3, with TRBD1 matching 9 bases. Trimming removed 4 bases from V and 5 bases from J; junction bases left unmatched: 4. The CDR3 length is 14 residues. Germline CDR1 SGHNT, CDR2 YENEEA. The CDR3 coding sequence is TGTGCCAGCAGCTCGACAGGGGGAGGAGATACGCAGTATTTT. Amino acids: CASSSTGGGDTQYF.

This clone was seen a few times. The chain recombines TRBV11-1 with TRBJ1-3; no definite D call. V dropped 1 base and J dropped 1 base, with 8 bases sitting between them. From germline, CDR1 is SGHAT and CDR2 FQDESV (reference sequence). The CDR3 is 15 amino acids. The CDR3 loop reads CASSLGVESGNTIYF. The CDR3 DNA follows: TGTGCCAGCAGCTTAGGTGTCGAATCTGGAAACACCATATATTTT.

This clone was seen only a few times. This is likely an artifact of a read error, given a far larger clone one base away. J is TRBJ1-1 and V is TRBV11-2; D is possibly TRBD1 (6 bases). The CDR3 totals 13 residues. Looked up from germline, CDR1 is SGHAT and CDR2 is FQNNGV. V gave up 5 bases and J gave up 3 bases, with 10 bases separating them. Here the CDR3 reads CASSQGQYTEAFF. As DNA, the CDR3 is TGTGCCAGCAGCCAAGGACAGTACACTGAAGCTTTCTTT.

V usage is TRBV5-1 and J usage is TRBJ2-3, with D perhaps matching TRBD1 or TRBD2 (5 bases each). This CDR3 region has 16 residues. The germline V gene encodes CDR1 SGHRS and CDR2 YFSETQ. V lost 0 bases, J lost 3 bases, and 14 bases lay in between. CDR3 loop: CASSLEMGVVTDTQYF. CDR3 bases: TGCGCCAGCAGCTTGGAGATGGGGGTGGTAACAGATACGCAGTATTTT.